This is a list of T cell receptor beta chains from one sample in a study of blood T cells in healthy people across ages. TCRdb processed the 5' RACE reads anew with MiXCR; each CDR3 protein has one entry. The sample records about 1 million distinct CDR3 sequences, more than 35% being singletons. The material sequenced was blood. These receptors were obtained from a woman aged 60-70 years in good health. Each CDR3 is given with its conserved first and last residue. Each record gives: J gene, V gene, clone size, D gene, CDR3 protein, CDR3 DNA. D genes are given only for firm matches. Rows may omit the clone size; those that give it use once, few, many or a size class.

>TRBJ2-1|TRBV6-6|-|-
CASSYLVENNEQFF
TGTGCCAGCAGTTACTTAGTAGAAAACAATGAGCAGTTCTTC
>TRBJ1-5|TRBV6-1|once|-
CASSRHQPQHF
TGTGCCAGCAGCCGACATCAGCCCCAGCATTTT
>TRBJ1-2|TRBV27|-|-
CASSLSAGGGYGYTF
TGTGCCAGCAGTTTAAGCGCGGGGGGGGGCTATGGCTACACCTTC
>TRBJ2-3|TRBV29-1|many|-
CSAPGSSTDTQYF
TGCAGCGCACCGGGCTCTAGCACAGATACGCAGTATTTT
>TRBJ1-2|TRBV20-1|-|-
CSAKERIDPNYGYTF
TGCAGTGCTAAAGAGAGAATAGACCCTAACTATGGCTACACCTTC
>TRBJ2-7|TRBV12-3/TRBV12-4|few|-
CASSTGTGGGEQYF
TGTGCCAGCAGTACCGGGACTGGCGGCGGAGAGCAGTACTTC
>TRBJ1-2|TRBV20-1|-|TRBD1
CSASNPRQGARGYTF
TGCAGTGCTAGTAACCCCCGACAGGGGGCTAGGGGCTACACCTTC
>TRBJ2-1|TRBV27|few|-
CASSFPGALSYNEQFF
TGTGCCAGCAGTTTCCCGGGAGCCCTCTCCTACAATGAGCAGTTCTTC
>TRBJ2-7|TRBV5-1|-|TRBD1
CASSFGTGDHEQYF
TGCGCCAGCAGCTTCGGGACAGGGGACCACGAGCAGTACTTC
>TRBJ2-3|TRBV11-3|many|-
CASSSRFTDTQYF
TGTGCCAGCAGCTCACGGTTCACAGATACGCAGTATTTT
>TRBJ2-7|TRBV10-3|-|-
CAISERANEQYF
TGTGCCATCAGTGAGCGAGCTAACGAGCAGTACTTC
>TRBJ2-3|TRBV13|-|-
CASSLDPLDTQYF
TGTGCCAGCAGCTTAGACCCCTTAGATACGCAGTATTTT
>TRBJ2-2|TRBV6-5|-|TRBD2
CASSSLAGRGVGELFF
TGTGCCAGCAGTTCCTTAGCGGGAAGGGGGGTCGGGGAGCTGTTTTTT
>TRBJ2-1|TRBV27|-|-
CASSFPGAGYEQFF
TGTGCCAGCAGTTTCCCAGGGGCGGGCTACGAGCAGTTCTTC
>TRBJ2-3|TRBV20-1|-|TRBD1
CSASRRGPSTDTQYF
TGCAGTGCTTCCCGCAGGGGGCCAAGCACAGATACGCAGTATTTT
>TRBJ1-2|TRBV9|-|TRBD1
CASSVVDRPYYGYTF
TGTGCCAGCAGCGTAGTGGACAGGCCCTACTATGGCTACACCTTC
>TRBJ2-3|TRBV9|-|-
CASSVEGGIRNTDTQYF
TGTGCCAGCAGCGTAGAGGGGGGGATACGGAACACAGATACGCAGTATTTT
>TRBJ2-1|TRBV20-1|-|TRBD2
CSARFWTSGRDNEQFF
TGCAGTGCTAGATTTTGGACTAGCGGGAGAGACAATGAGCAGTTCTTC
>TRBJ2-4|TRBV3-1|-|TRBD1
CASSPTGGPENIQYF
TGTGCCAGCAGCCCGACAGGGGGCCCTGAAAACATTCAGTACTTC
>TRBJ2-7|TRBV4-1|many|TRBD2
CASSHTGTSVYEQYF
TGCGCCAGCAGCCACACCGGGACTAGCGTCTACGAGCAGTACTTC
>TRBJ1-2|TRBV4-1|-|TRBD1
CASSQGQGTNYGYTF
TGCGCCAGCAGCCAAGGACAGGGAACTAACTATGGCTACACCTTC
>TRBJ1-4|TRBV5-1|-|TRBD1
CASSLEGRGPRGEKLFF
TGCGCCAGCAGCTTGGAGGGCAGGGGGCCGCGGGGTGAAAAACTGTTTTTT
>TRBJ2-7|TRBV12-3/TRBV12-4|few|-
CASSLQRSYEQYF
TGTGCCAGCAGTTTACAGCGCTCCTACGAGCAGTACTTC
>TRBJ2-7|TRBV15|-|TRBD2
CATSMPGLAEETLYF
TGTGCCACCAGCATGCCAGGACTAGCAGAAGAGACCCTGTACTTC
>TRBJ2-7|TRBV20-1|-|TRBD1
CSASKGQGYEQYF
TGCAGTGCTAGTAAGGGACAGGGCTACGAGCAGTACTTC
>TRBJ2-7|TRBV29-1|few|-
CSVGQFSYEQYF
TGCAGCGTTGGACAGTTCTCCTACGAGCAGTACTTC
>TRBJ2-1|TRBV20-1|few|TRBD2
CSASGLAGVNNEQFF
TGCAGTGCGAGCGGACTAGCGGGAGTGAACAATGAGCAGTTCTTC
>TRBJ1-5|TRBV28|-|-
CASSPSDSPRNQPQHF
TGTGCCAGCAGCCCTTCGGACAGCCCCCGCAATCAGCCCCAGCATTTT
>TRBJ2-5|TRBV7-3|-|-
CASSPKGGGETQYF
TGTGCCAGCAGCCCCAAGGGGGGCGGGGAGACCCAGTACTTC
>TRBJ2-1|TRBV24-1|-|-
CATSGTGVEYNEQFF
TGTGCCACCAGCGGAACGGGAGTGGAATACAATGAGCAGTTCTTC
>TRBJ2-5|TRBV24-1|-|TRBD2
CATSDLFSGRAGEQYF
TGTGCCACCAGTGATTTGTTTAGCGGGAGGGCCGGTGAGCAGTACTTC
>TRBJ2-7|TRBV6-2/TRBV6-3|-|TRBD2
CASSYPSGSHYEQYF
TGTGCCAGCAGTTACCCTAGCGGGAGCCACTACGAGCAGTACTTC
>TRBJ2-7|TRBV6-1|-|TRBD2
CASSEARGTSFDEQYF
TGTGCCAGCAGTGAAGCGAGGGGGACTAGTTTTGACGAGCAGTACTTC
>TRBJ1-2|TRBV4-1|-|TRBD1
CASSQTGVTYGYTF
TGCGCCAGCAGCCAAACAGGGGTTACCTATGGCTACACCTTC
>TRBJ2-7|TRBV28|-|-
CASSPLTRAPTDEQYF
TGTGCCAGCAGTCCCCTCACGAGGGCCCCCACCGACGAGCAGTACTTC
>TRBJ2-1|TRBV10-3|once|TRBD2
CAISRTSGSSYNEQFF
TGTGCCATCAGCAGGACTAGCGGGAGCTCCTACAATGAGCAGTTCTTC
>TRBJ2-3|TRBV12-5|few|-
CASGSRREGDTQYF
TGTGCTAGTGGTTCGAGGCGGGAAGGAGATACGCAGTATTTT
>TRBJ2-7|TRBV10-3|few|-
CAISENFEQYF
TGTGCCATCAGTGAGAATTTCGAGCAGTACTTC
>TRBJ1-4|TRBV25-1|-|TRBD1
CASSAAGQGNEKLFF
TGTGCCAGCAGTGCTGCGGGACAGGGTAATGAAAAACTGTTTTTT
>TRBJ2-4|TRBV2|-|-
CASRNANIQYF
TGTGCCAGCAGGAATGCCAACATTCAGTACTTC
>TRBJ2-7|TRBV7-8|-|TRBD2
CASSSGTSGAMTYF
TGTGCCAGCAGCTCCGGGACTAGCGGGGCTATGACGTACTTC
>TRBJ1-2|TRBV6-6|-|-
CASSYGQNYGYTF
TGTGCCAGCAGTTACGGGCAGAACTATGGCTACACCTTC
>TRBJ2-1|TRBV6-5|once|-
CASSSVEISYNEQFF
TGTGCCAGCAGTTCGGTGGAGATCTCCTACAATGAGCAGTTCTTC
>TRBJ2-5|TRBV3-1|-|TRBD1
CASSHPGFWDSQETQYF
TGTGCCAGCAGCCATCCGGGATTCTGGGACAGCCAAGAGACCCAGTACTTC
>TRBJ2-7|TRBV20-1|-|TRBD1
CSARPDRGVNEQYF
TGCAGTGCTAGACCAGACAGGGGAGTCAACGAGCAGTACTTC
>TRBJ2-6|TRBV9|-|-
CASEGYSGANVLTF
TGTGCCAGCGAAGGCTACTCTGGGGCCAACGTCCTGACTTTC
>TRBJ2-7|TRBV10-3|few|-
CAISEEGVSYEQYF
TGTGCCATCAGTGAGGAGGGGGTCTCCTACGAGCAGTACTTC
>TRBJ2-1|TRBV28|-|-
CTSRASENEQFF
TGTACAAGCCGGGCTAGCGAGAATGAGCAGTTCTTC
>TRBJ2-1|TRBV28|few|TRBD2
CASGGGRGYNEQFF
TGTGCCAGCGGCGGGGGAAGGGGTTACAATGAGCAGTTCTTC
>TRBJ1-2|TRBV11-2|-|-
CASSFRKGSYGYTF
TGTGCCAGCAGCTTTCGAAAGGGGAGTTATGGCTACACCTTC
>TRBJ2-3|TRBV5-1|few|-
CASSPKRDTQYF
TGCGCCAGCAGCCCCAAAAGGGATACGCAGTATTTT
>TRBJ2-4|TRBV15|-|-
CATSSINIQYF
TGTGCCACCAGCAGCATAAACATTCAGTACTTC
>TRBJ1-2|TRBV12-3/TRBV12-4|few|TRBD1
CASSGGTGVGYTF
TGTGCCAGCAGTGGGGGGACAGGGGTAGGCTACACCTTC
>TRBJ2-5|TRBV7-9|-|-
CASSPWGGGGETQYF
TGTGCCAGCAGCCCGTGGGGGGGCGGAGGAGAGACCCAGTACTTC
>TRBJ2-4|TRBV5-5|few|-
CASSLEETGRNIQYF
TGTGCCAGCAGCTTGGAGGAGACAGGGAGGAACATTCAGTACTTC